This T cell receptor beta chain was documented in a study of molecular identifiers for immune sequencing clone quantification. Whole-study findings and limits: Clones exceeding 20 RNA copies carried over 97% of effector molecules but under 1% of naive-cell molecules.

This clonotype was seen a handful of times. The antigen is undetermined. One entry per CDR3 protein, called by TCRdb with MiXCR from the PCR reads. The sample has approximately 680,000 distinct CDR3 sequences, around 25% seen once. Looked up from germline, CDR1 is WSHSY and CDR2 is SAAADI. The length of the CDR3 is 18 residues. V gave up 7 bases and J gave up 7 bases, with 29 bases separating them. The clonotype originates from a human donor in good health. Some libraries in this study had Jurkat cell RNA spiked in. The rearrangement links TRBV10-2 to TRBJ2-1, with TRBD2 as a possible D gene (5 bases). Sequenced sample: naive CD8+ T cells from blood, with Jurkat cell RNA spiked in. Subset of the sample: FACS-sorted CD8+CD4-CCR7+CD45RA+ naive T cells. This chain's CDR3 is CASTPSEPKVYRRNEQFF. The CDR3 DNA is TGCGCCAGCACCCCGAGCGAACCCAAGGTGTATCGGAGGAATGAGCAGTTCTTC.